What follows are 14 T cell receptor beta chains derived from one specimen sequenced in a study of blood T cells in healthy people across ages. A J-beta primer mix and a sample-barcoded 5' primer were used in a second PCR of about 7 to 12 cycles. TCRdb re-called the 5' RACE reads through MiXCR, storing one row per CDR3 protein. The top ten clones hold around 16% of a sample with some 790,000 distinct CDR3 sequences, 29% of them seen once. Sequencing was performed on blood. Every receptor here comes from an elderly woman in good health.

V usage is TRBV9 and J usage is TRBJ1-1; D unclear. This CDR3 is 13 amino acids long. CDR1 is SGDLS, CDR2 YYNGEE, per germline. The germline V and J ends were trimmed by 0 bases and 3 bases, with 6 bases remaining between them. CDR3 in DNA: TGTGCCAGCAGCGTAGGGGAATACACTGAAGCTTTCTTT. It encodes CASSVGEYTEAFF.

At least ten counts were recorded for this clonotype. The rearrangement uses TRBV20-1 and TRBJ1-5; 8 nucleotides agree with TRBD1. Per germline, CDR1 DFQATT and CDR2 SNEGSKA (reference sequence). Trimming took 6 bases from V and 7 from J; bases not matched to a gene: 8. CDR3 length: 13 residues. The CDR3 is CSAQTGVGQPQHF. CDR3 DNA: TGCAGTGCCCAGACAGGGGTAGGGCAGCCCCAGCATTTT.

This clonotype was counted at least ten times. The DNA for the CDR3 is TGTGCCAGCAGCCCATCCGGGACTATTTACAATGAGCAGTTCTTC. This gives the protein CASSPSGTIYNEQFF. The chain joins TRBV12-3 or TRBV12-4 to TRBJ2-1, with 7 bases matching TRBD2. This CDR3 spans 15 amino acids. Unmatched junction bases numbered 9, after V lost 6 bases and J lost 4 bases.

The rearrangement uses TRBV5-6 and TRBJ2-3; possible D gene TRBD1, 6 bases. Germline lookup yields CDR1 SGHDT and CDR2 YYEEEE. V dropped 4 bases and J dropped 2 bases, with 14 bases sitting between them. The CDR3 has 15 amino acids. CDR3 amino acids: CASSTDRFFTDTQYF. In DNA, the CDR3 is TGTGCCAGCAGCACAGACAGGTTCTTCACAGATACGCAGTATTTT.

Only a few counts were recorded for this clonotype. This chain uses TRBV14 with TRBJ2-3; TRBD2 matches at 10 bases. The CDR3 totals 15 residues. Unmatched junction bases numbered 6, after V lost 0 bases and J lost 9 bases. The germline V gene has CDR1 SGHDN and CDR2 FVKESK. CDR3 loop: CASSQDSGGARTQYF. CDR3 nucleotides: TGTGCCAGCAGCCAAGACAGCGGGGGGGCCCGAACGCAGTATTTT.

The sample holds many counts of this clonotype. This chain uses TRBV7-2 with TRBJ2-3; D ambiguous. Germline V lookup: CDR1 SGHTA, CDR2 FQGNSA. The V end was cut by 5 bases, the J end by 8 bases, with 11 bases between. The CDR3 contains 12 residues. CDR3: CASSQSSSTQYF. The CDR3 DNA sequence: TGTGCCAGCAGCCAGTCGTCCAGTACGCAGTATTTT.

This clonotype was found a few times. This may come from a read error, since a much larger clone is one base off. CDR3: CSRPEGNEQYF. CDR3 nucleotide sequence: TGCAGTCGACCCGAGGGAAATGAGCAGTACTTC. The chain has TRBV20-1 and TRBJ2-7, with a possible D match to TRBD2 (5 bases). V shed 8 bases and J shed 7 bases, with 15 bases lying between them. The CDR3 length is 11 residues. Germline CDR1 is DFQATT and CDR2 is SNEGSKA (reference sequence).

This clonotype was detected many times. The V and J genes are TRBV30 and TRBJ2-5, with 12 nucleotides matching TRBD2. The V gene end was trimmed by 2 bases and the J gene end by 7 bases; junction bases not matched to a gene: 5. The germline V gene has CDR1 GTSNPN and CDR2 SVGIG (reference sequence). The CDR3 has 14 amino acids. This CDR3 reads CAWSSSTSGGTQYF. The CDR3 DNA reads TGTGCCTGGAGTTCTTCGACTAGCGGGGGGACCCAGTACTTC.

V gene TRBV20-1 combines with J gene TRBJ2-1; the D is unclear. Per germline, CDR1 DFQATT and CDR2 SNEGSKA (reference sequence). There are 11 residues in the CDR3. V was cut by 5 bases and J by 7 bases, with 9 bases left in between. CDR3 protein: CSAALLNEQFF. CDR3 nucleotides: TGCAGTGCTGCGCTATTAAATGAGCAGTTCTTC.

The J gene is TRBJ1-4, the V gene TRBV30, with D unclear. Germline V gene data show CDR1 as GTSNPN and CDR2 as SVGIG (reference sequence). Deletions cut 4 bases from V and 8 bases from J, with 17 bases between. The CDR3 is 14 amino acids. The CDR3 region is CAWTPIRTTEKLFF. As DNA, the CDR3 is TGTGCCTGGACCCCAATCCGGACGACCGAAAAACTGTTTTTT.

Ten or more counts support this clonotype. The chain joins TRBV12-3 or TRBV12-4 to TRBJ2-6; D ambiguous. CDR3 length: 12 residues. Trimming removed 7 bases at V and 3 bases at J, with 4 bases between. CDR3 sequence reads: CASTFGANVLTF. The DNA for the CDR3 is TGTGCCAGCACCTTTGGGGCCAACGTCCTGACTTTC.

In this sample, this clonotype turned up many times. The V call is TRBV6-5, the J call TRBJ1-6, with 9 bases fitting TRBD1. J was trimmed by 6 bases and V by 2 bases; bases with no gene match: 5. The CDR3 has 16 residues. Germline V gene data show CDR1 as MNHEY and CDR2 as SVGAGI. CDR3 in DNA: TGTGCCAGCAGTTACCATCGGGACAGGGTTAATTCACCCCTCCACTTT. This encodes CASSYHRDRVNSPLHF.

This clonotype was seen many times. The V and J genes are TRBV27 and TRBJ1-2, with D unresolved. V lost 4 bases, J lost 7 bases, and 22 bases lay in between. Germline V gives CDR1 MNHEY, CDR2 SMNVEV (reference sequence). This CDR3 contains 16 residues. This chain's CDR3 is CASSYTWQDHKSGYTF. CDR3 DNA sequence: TGTGCCAGCAGTTACACTTGGCAGGACCATAAGTCTGGCTACACCTTC.

The chain is built from TRBV29-1 and TRBJ1-6; the D is unclear. CDR3 size: 13 residues. Germline V CDR1 and CDR2: SQVTM, ANQGSEA. Trimming took off 5 bases at V and 8 bases at J, with 13 bases between the two ends. The CDR3 region is CSVLPEPDSPLHF. Here the CDR3 DNA reads TGCAGCGTTTTACCGGAACCCGATTCACCCCTCCACTTT.